What follows are 17 T cell receptor beta chains derived from one specimen sequenced in a study of cytomegalovirus exposure and HLA in healthy donors. PCR primers comprised 60 Vbeta and 13 Jbeta primers. Sequencing used immunoSEQ multiplex PCR; TCRdb keeps in-frame clones, though not all of them. Of about 140,000 clones detected, approximately 82% appear once; the ten largest clones hold 2.5% to 4%. The sample consisted of PBMCs. The receptor source for this set is a man aged 35-49 years in good health and CMV-seronegative.

The rearrangement links TRBV6-1 to TRBJ2-7; D is possibly TRBD1 (6 bases). Looked up from germline, CDR1 is MNHNS and CDR2 is SASEGT. This CDR3 has 12 residues. Trimming pared 8 bases from V and 6 bases from J, leaving 14 bases between. The DNA for the CDR3 is TGTGCCAGCGGACCCCAGGGGCGCGAGCAGTACTTC. It yields the protein CASGPQGREQYF.

V and J are TRBV5-1 and TRBJ2-2; D perhaps matches TRBD1 (7 bases). Germline loops: CDR1 SGHRS, CDR2 YFSETQ. V lost 5 bases and J 7 bases, leaving 18 bases between the germline ends. This CDR3 contains 15 residues. The CDR3: CASSRATGEVGELFF. The DNA for the CDR3 is TGCGCCAGCAGTCGGGCTACAGGGGAGGTCGGGGAGCTGTTTTTT.

The V and J genes are TRBV23-1 and TRBJ2-7; D is uncertain. TRBV23-1 falls under the ORF class, with uncertain function. This CDR3 has 16 amino acids. The germline V and J ends were trimmed by 4 bases and 1 base, with 17 bases remaining between them. CDR3 coding DNA: TGCGCCAGCAGTCGGTTTGAGGTTCTAAGGTCCTACGAGCAGTACTTC. Translated, it gives CASSRFEVLRSYEQYF.

The CDR3 coding sequence is TGCGCCAGCAGCCAAACCCATCCTAGGTCGGAGAACACCGGGGAGCTGTTTTTT. Amino acids: CASSQTHPRSENTGELFF. The chain recombines TRBV4-1 with TRBJ2-2; D ambiguous. The length of the CDR3 is 18 residues. Deletions cut 2 bases from V and 1 base from J, with 17 bases between. Germline V lookup: CDR1 MGHRA, CDR2 YSYEKL.

This chain joins TRBV19 and TRBJ2-2; TRBD1 agrees at 8 bases. This CDR3 region has 18 residues. CDR1 and CDR2 from the germline V gene are LNHDA and SQIVND (reference sequence). Germline trimming cut 5 bases from V and 5 bases from J; bases unmatched to any gene: 16. CDR3 region: CASSLPSGQASRTGELFF. CDR3 nucleotides: TGTGCCAGTAGTCTCCCCTCGGGACAGGCCTCTAGGACCGGGGAGCTGTTTTTT.

The chain is built from TRBV6-5 and TRBJ1-2; TRBD1 aligns across 7 bases. The CDR3 runs to 14 residues. The germline CDR1 and CDR2 sequences are MNHEY and SVGAGI. V shed 6 bases and J 1 base; nucleotides not matched to a gene: 5. CDR3 nucleotides: TGTGCCAGCAGCCGATGGGACAGTAACTATGGCTACACCTTC. Translated, it gives CASSRWDSNYGYTF.

The chain recombines TRBV4-1 with TRBJ2-7, with D possibly TRBD1 on 5 matching bases. This CDR3 is built from 13 residues. CDR1 and CDR2 from the germline V gene are MGHRA and YSYEKL. V was pared by 4 bases and J by 2 bases, with 9 bases between. CDR3 sequence reads: CASSRGRPYEQYF. The CDR3, as DNA: TGCGCCAGCAGCCGGGGCAGACCCTACGAGCAGTACTTC.

The chain couples TRBV11-3 to TRBJ2-1; D gene ambiguous. Trimming removed 2 bases from V and 8 bases from J, with 10 bases in between. The germline V gene encodes CDR1 SGHNT and CDR2 YENEEA. This CDR3 region has 13 residues. Here the CDR3 DNA reads TGTGCCAGCAGCTTAACCCGCGAGCATGAGCAGTTCTTC. Residues: CASSLTREHEQFF.

The chain employs TRBV5-1 and TRBJ2-1; no clear D gene. CDR1 and CDR2 from the germline V gene are SGHRS and YFSETQ. V shed 4 bases and J shed 5 bases, with 13 bases lying between them. CDR3 size: 14 residues. The CDR3 nucleotides read TGCGCCAGCAGCCCCCAAATCCCTAACAATGAGCAGTTCTTC. As protein: CASSPQIPNNEQFF.

The rearrangement uses TRBV15 and TRBJ1-2; D gene ambiguous. The CDR3 runs 13 residues. Trimming took off 11 bases at V and 7 bases at J, with 20 bases between the two ends. Germline V gives CDR1 LNHNV, CDR2 YYDKDF (reference sequence). In nucleotides, the CDR3 is TGTGCCTCCACGCCCGGCGGGTCTTCTGGCTACACCTTC. Translated, it gives CASTPGGSSGYTF.

This chain links TRBV4-1 with TRBJ1-2, with D perhaps matching TRBD1 (6 bases). The V gene's germline CDR1 is MGHRA and CDR2 YSYEKL. The CDR3 has 16 amino acids. V lost 4 bases, J lost 0 bases, and 15 bases lay in between. The CDR3 protein is CASSPAGAQTNYGYTF. As DNA, the CDR3 is TGCGCCAGCAGCCCAGCGGGGGCTCAAACTAACTATGGCTACACCTTC.

V gene TRBV7-2 combines with J gene TRBJ1-2; no reliable D call. The V and J ends lost 0 bases and 7 bases respectively, with 6 bases between them. Germline CDR1 is SGHTA and CDR2 is FQGNSA. This CDR3 spans 12 amino acids. CDR3 residues: CASSLAGSGYTF. Here the CDR3 DNA reads TGTGCCAGCAGCTTAGCAGGGAGTGGCTACACCTTC.

The rearrangement joins TRBV19 to TRBJ2-1; 9 nucleotides line up with TRBD1. CDR3 length equals 13 residues. The V gene end was trimmed by 6 bases and the J gene end by 7 bases; junction bases not matched to a gene: 4. CDR1 and CDR2 from the germline V gene are LNHDA and SQIVND (reference sequence). The DNA of the CDR3 is TGTGCCAGTAGCGACAGGGGGATGAATGAGCAGTTCTTC. Translation gives CASSDRGMNEQFF.

DNA of the CDR3: TGTGCCACCAAACGTGCAGGGGTTGGAGAACCCCTCCACTTT. Amino acid sequence: CATKRAGVGEPLHF. The chain links TRBV11-2 to TRBJ1-6, with D possibly matching TRBD1 (6 bases). The germline V and J ends were trimmed by 10 bases and 12 bases, with 22 bases remaining between them. The CDR3 contains 14 residues. The germline V gene has CDR1 SGHAT and CDR2 FQNNGV.

A single count supports this clone. The V and J genes are TRBV5-5 and TRBJ2-5; possible D gene TRBD1, 5 bases. The CDR3 consists of 15 residues. Germline V gene lookup returns CDR1 SGHKS and CDR2 YYEKEE (reference sequence). V was pared by 4 bases and J by 0 bases, with 13 bases between. As DNA, the CDR3 is TGTGCCAGCAGCCGGACATCTTGGTACCAAGAGACCCAGTACTTC. It translates to CASSRTSWYQETQYF.

This clone has a handful of counts. The V and J genes are TRBV6-1 and TRBJ1-4; TRBD1 aligns across 8 bases. Trimming cost V 2 bases and J 5 bases; bases outside gene matches: 4. Germline loops: CDR1 MNHNS, CDR2 SASEGT. CDR3 length equals 15 residues. The CDR3 here is CASSEPDRVNEKLFF. CDR3 bases: TGTGCCAGCAGTGAACCGGACAGGGTAAATGAAAAACTGTTTTTT.

The rearrangement uses TRBV11-2 and TRBJ2-5; possible D gene TRBD2, 5 bases. TRBJ2-7 matches the DNA end more closely, so the J call is doubtful. Germline CDR1 and CDR2: SGHAT and FQNNGV. This CDR3 spans 11 amino acids. The chain's CDR3 is CASSIAYEQYF. DNA for the CDR3: TGTGCCAGCAGCATAGCGTACGAGCAGTACTTC.